This T cell receptor beta chain was identified during a study of shared T cell receptors in the human thymus. The CDR3 consists of 18 residues. From germline, CDR1 is SGHTS and CDR2 YDEGEE. Trimming cost V 4 bases and J 4 bases, with 24 bases left between them. The data were produced by immunoSEQ multiplex PCR, yet TCRdb's version contains in-frame clones alone and is incomplete. The repertoire holds hundreds of thousands of clones, 70% to 80% seen once, with 0.01% to 0.015% in the top ten. The same sample was also used in a study of human thymus T cells. Per that paper: V and J genes seemed to be used with bias in thymic and blood repertoires.

The chain uses TRBV5-8 and TRBJ1-5; D is undetermined. This clonotype was obtained from a boy under two years old with a congenital heart defect. Sequencing used thymocytes. CDR3 protein: CASSPTIVSRGPNQPQHF. The CDR3 DNA is TGTGCCAGCAGCCCAACCATTGTGTCTAGAGGTCCGAATCAGCCCCAGCATTTT.